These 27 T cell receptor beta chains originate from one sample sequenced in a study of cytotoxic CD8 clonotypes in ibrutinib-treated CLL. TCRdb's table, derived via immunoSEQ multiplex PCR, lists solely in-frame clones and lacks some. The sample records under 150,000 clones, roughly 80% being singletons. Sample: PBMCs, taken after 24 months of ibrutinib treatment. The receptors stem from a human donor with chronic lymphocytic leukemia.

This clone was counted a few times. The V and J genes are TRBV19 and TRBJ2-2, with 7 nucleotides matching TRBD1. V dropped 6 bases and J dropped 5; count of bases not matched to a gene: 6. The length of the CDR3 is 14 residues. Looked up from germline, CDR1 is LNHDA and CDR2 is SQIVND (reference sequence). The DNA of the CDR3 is TGTGCCAGTAGGACAGGGATGTGGACCGGGGAGCTGTTTTTT. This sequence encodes CASRTGMWTGELFF. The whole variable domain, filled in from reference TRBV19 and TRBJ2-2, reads DGGITQSPKYLFRKEGQNVTLSCEQNLNHDAMYWYRQDPGQGLRLIYYSQIVNDFQKGDIAEGYSVSREKKESFPLTVTSAQKNPTAFYLCASRTGMWTGELFFGEGSRLTVL.

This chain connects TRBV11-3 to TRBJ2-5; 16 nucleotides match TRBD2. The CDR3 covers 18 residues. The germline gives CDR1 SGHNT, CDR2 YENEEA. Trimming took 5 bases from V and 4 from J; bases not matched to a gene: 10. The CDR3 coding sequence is TGTGCCAGCAGCCCTGGGACTAGCGGGGGGGCCGAAGTAGAGACCCAGTACTTC. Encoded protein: CASSPGTSGGAEVETQYF.

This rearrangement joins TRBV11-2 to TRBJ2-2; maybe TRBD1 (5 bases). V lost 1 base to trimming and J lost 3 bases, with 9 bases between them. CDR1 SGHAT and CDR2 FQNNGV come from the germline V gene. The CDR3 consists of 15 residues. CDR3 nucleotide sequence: TGTGCCAGCAGCTTAGGGACAAGCGACACCGGGGAGCTGTTTTTT. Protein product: CASSLGTSDTGELFF.

The CDR3 DNA sequence: TGTGCCAGCTCCGTATTCCAGGGTACAAACTATGGCTACACCTTC. This sequence encodes CASSVFQGTNYGYTF. This chain joins TRBV6-6 and TRBJ1-2, with D perhaps matching TRBD1 (5 bases). V lost 8 bases to trimming and J lost 2 bases, with 18 bases between them. Per germline, CDR1 MNHNY and CDR2 SVGAGI (reference sequence). The CDR3 covers 15 residues.

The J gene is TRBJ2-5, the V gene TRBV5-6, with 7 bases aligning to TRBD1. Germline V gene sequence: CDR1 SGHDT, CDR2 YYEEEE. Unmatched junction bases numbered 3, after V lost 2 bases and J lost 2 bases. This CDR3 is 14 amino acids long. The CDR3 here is CASSLPGQQETQYF. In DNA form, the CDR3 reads TGTGCCAGCAGCTTACCGGGACAGCAAGAGACCCAGTACTTC.

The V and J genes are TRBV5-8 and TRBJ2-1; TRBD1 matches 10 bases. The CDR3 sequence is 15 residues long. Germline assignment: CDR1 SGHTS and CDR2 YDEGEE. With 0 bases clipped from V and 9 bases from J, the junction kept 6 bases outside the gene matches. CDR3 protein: CASSLGGQGVGEQFF. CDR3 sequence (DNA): TGTGCCAGCAGCTTGGGTGGACAGGGGGTTGGTGAGCAGTTCTTC. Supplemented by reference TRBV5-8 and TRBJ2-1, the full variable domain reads EAGVTQSPTHLIKTRGQQATLRCSPISGHTSVYWYQQALGLGLQFLLWYDEGEERNRGNFPPRFSGRQFPNYSSELNVNALELEDSALYLCASSLGGQGVGEQFFGPGTRLTVL.

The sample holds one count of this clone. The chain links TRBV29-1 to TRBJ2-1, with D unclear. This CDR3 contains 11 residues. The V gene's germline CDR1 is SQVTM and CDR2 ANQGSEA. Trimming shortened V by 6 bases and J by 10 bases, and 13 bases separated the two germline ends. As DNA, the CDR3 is TGCAGCGTAGCGATGGTCGGCGAGCAGTTCTTC. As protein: CSVAMVGEQFF.

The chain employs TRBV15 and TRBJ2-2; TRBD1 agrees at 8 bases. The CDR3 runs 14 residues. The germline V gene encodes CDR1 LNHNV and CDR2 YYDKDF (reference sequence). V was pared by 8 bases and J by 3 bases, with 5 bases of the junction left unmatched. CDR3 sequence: CATAGGPDTGELFF. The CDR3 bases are TGTGCCACCGCAGGGGGCCCGGACACCGGGGAGCTGTTTTTT.

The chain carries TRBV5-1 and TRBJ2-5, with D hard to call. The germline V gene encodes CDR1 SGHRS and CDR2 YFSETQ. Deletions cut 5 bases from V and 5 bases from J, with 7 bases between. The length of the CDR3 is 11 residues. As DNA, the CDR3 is TGCGCCAGCAGGGGTTCGGAGACCCAGTACTTC. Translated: CASRGSETQYF.

The CDR3 reads CASSVGWDMPRRSYNEQFF. In nucleotides, the CDR3 is TGTGCCAGCAGCGTAGGATGGGACATGCCGCGGCGGTCCTACAATGAGCAGTTCTTC. V usage is TRBV9 and J usage is TRBJ2-1, with D possibly TRBD1 on 6 matching bases. The germline gives CDR1 SGDLS, CDR2 YYNGEE. Trimming pared 0 bases from V and 1 base from J, leaving 20 bases between. The CDR3 is 19 amino acids. Filled out from reference TRBV9 and TRBJ2-1, the complete variable domain reads DSGVTQTPKHLITATGQRVTLRCSPRSGDLSVYWYQQSLDQGLQFLIQYYNGEERAKGNILERFSAQQFPDLHSELNLSSLELGDSALYFCASSVGWDMPRRSYNEQFFGPGTRLTVL.

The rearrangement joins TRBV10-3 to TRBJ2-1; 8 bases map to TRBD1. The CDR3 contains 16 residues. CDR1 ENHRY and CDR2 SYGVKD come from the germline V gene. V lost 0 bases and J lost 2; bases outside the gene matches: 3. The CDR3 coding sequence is TGTGCCATCAGTGAGTCGACAGGGGCCCCCTACAATGAGCAGTTCTTC. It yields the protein CAISESTGAPYNEQFF.

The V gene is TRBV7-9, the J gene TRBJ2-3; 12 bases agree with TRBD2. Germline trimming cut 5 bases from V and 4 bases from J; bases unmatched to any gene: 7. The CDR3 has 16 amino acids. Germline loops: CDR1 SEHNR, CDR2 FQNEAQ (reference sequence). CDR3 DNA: TGTGCCAGCAGCAGCCTGACTAGCGGGGGTCCAGATACGCAGTATTTT. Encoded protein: CASSSLTSGGPDTQYF.

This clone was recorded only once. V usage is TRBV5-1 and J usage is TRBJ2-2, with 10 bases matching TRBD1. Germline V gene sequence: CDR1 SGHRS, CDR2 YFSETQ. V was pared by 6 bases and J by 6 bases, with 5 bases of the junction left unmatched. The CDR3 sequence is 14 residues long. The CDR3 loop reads CASTAGTGAGELFF. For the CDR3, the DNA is TGCGCCAGCACAGCCGGGACAGGGGCCGGGGAGCTGTTTTTT.

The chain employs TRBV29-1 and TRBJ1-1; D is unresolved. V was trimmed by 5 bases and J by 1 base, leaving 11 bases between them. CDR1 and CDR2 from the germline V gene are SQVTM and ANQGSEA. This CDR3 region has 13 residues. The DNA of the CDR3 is TGCAGCGTTACCCAGGCTCAGAACACTGAAGCTTTCTTT. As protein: CSVTQAQNTEAFF.

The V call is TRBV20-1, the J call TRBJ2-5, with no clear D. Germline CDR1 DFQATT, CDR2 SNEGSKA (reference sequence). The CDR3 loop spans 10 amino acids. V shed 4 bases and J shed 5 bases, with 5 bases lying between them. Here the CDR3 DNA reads TGCAGTGCTATGGTGGAGACCCAGTACTTC. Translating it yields CSAMVETQYF.

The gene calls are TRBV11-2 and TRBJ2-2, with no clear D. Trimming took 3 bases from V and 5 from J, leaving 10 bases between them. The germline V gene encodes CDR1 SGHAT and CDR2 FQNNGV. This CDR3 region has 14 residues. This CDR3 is CASSFRAGTGELFF. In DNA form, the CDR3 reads TGTGCCAGCAGCTTTAGGGCAGGAACCGGGGAGCTGTTTTTT.

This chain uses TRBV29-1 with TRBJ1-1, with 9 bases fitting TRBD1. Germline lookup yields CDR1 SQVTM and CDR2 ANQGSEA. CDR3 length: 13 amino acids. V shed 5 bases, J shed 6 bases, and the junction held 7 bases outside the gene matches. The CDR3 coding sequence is TGCAGCGTTAGGGACAGGGTTATAGCTGAAGCTTTCTTT. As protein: CSVRDRVIAEAFF.

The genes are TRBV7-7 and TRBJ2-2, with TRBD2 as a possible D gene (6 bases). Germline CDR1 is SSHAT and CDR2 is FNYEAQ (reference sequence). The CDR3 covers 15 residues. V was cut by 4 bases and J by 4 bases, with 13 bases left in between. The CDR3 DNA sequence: TGTGCCAGCAGCTCCCGGGGGTTTAGCACCGGGGAGCTGTTTTTT. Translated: CASSSRGFSTGELFF.

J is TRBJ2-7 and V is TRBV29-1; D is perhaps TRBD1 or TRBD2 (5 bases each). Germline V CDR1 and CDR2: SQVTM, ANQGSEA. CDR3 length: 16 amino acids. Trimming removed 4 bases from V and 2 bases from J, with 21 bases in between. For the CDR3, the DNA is TGCAGCGTTGGAGGGGCCCGCGGACGGCCTACCTACGAGCAGTACTTC. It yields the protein CSVGGARGRPTYEQYF.

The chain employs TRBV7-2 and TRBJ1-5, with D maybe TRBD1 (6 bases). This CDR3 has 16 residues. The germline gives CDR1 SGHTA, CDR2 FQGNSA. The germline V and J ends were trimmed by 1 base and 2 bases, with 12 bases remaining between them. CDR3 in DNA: TGTGCCAGCAGCTTAGAGGGACCAGGGGGCAATCAGCCCCAGCATTTT. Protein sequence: CASSLEGPGGNQPQHF.

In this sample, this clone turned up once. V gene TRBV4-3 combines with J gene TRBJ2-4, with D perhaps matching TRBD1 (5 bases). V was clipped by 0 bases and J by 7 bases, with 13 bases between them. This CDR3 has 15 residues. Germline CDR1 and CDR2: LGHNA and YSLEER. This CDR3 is CASSQDIGVSNIQYF. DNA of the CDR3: TGCGCCAGCAGCCAAGATATAGGGGTTAGTAACATTCAGTACTTC.

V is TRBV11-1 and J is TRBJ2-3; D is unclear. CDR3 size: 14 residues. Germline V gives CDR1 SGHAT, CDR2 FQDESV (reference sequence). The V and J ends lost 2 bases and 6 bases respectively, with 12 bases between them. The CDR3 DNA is TGTGCCAGCAGCTTACAAACAAGTGGGGATACGCAGTATTTT. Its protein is CASSLQTSGDTQYF. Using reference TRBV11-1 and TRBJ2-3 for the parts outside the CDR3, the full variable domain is EAEVAQSPRYKITEKSQAVAFWCDPISGHATLYWYRQILGQGPELLVQFQDESVVDDSQLPKDRFSAERLKGVDSTLKIQPAELGDSAMYLCASSLQTSGDTQYFGPGTRLTVL.

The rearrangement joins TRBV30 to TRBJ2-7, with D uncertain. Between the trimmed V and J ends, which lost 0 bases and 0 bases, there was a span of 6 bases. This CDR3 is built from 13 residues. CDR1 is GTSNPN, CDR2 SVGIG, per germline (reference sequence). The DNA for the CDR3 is TGTGCCTGGAGTGTATCGTCCTCCTACGAGCAGTACTTC. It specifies CAWSVSSSYEQYF.

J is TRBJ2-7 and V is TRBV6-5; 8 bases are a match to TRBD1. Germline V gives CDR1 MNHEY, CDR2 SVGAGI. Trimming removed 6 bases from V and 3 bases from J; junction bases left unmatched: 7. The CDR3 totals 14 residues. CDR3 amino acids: CASRRGQASYEQYF. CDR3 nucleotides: TGTGCCAGCAGACGGGGACAGGCTAGCTACGAGCAGTACTTC.

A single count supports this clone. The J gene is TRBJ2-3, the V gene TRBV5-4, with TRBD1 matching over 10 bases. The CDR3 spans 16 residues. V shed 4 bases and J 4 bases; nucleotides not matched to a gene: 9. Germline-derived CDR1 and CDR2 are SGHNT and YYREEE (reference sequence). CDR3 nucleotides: TGTGCCAGCAGCAGTTCCCGGGACAGGGGACCAGATACGCAGTATTTT. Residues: CASSSSRDRGPDTQYF.

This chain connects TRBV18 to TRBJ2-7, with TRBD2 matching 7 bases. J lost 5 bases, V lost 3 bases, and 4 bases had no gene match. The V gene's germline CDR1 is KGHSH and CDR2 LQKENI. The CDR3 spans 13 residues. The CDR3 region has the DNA TGTGCCAGCTCACCCACGGGGGGTCACGAGCAGTACTTC. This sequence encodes CASSPTGGHEQYF.

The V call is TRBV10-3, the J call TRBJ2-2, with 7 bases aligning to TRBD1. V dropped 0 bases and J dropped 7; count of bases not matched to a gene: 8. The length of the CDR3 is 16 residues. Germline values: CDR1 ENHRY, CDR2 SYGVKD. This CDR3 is CAISESKPGGIGELFF. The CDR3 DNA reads TGTGCCATCAGTGAGTCGAAACCAGGGGGAATCGGGGAGCTGTTTTTT.